This paragraph reports one T cell receptor (beta chain). The antigen is not known. The data derive from a study of OX40 agonist ivuxolimab in advanced cancers. Across the whole study: Every patient in dose escalation had hepatocellular carcinoma, melanoma, renal cell or head and neck cancer. The study's findings and limits: The antigen specificity of the peripheral T cells (those that were expanded) was not determined. At doses 0.1 to 3.0 mg/kg, CD4+ and CD8+ clones expanded.

Autoimmune disease history or systemic immunosuppression barred patients. Clones were read by immunoSEQ multiplex PCR, and TCRdb kept only the in-frame ones, dropping some. The sample gives 65,000 to 95,000 clones, roughly 90% of which show up once; more than 8% is in the top ten. Germline lookup yields CDR1 SGHTA and CDR2 FQGNSA. The CDR3 covers 15 residues. Losses at the gene ends were 3 bases for V and 10 bases for J; bases not matched to a gene: 11. Sample: CD4+ or CD8+ T cells sorted from blood, taken in a trial of the OX40 agonist ivuxolimab. The chain is built from TRBV7-2 and TRBJ2-1; the match to TRBD2 covers 8 bases. This TCR was sampled from an adult with an advanced solid tumor such as melanoma, head and neck, liver or kidney cancer. Here the CDR3 reads CASSFPLRGVEEQFF. The CDR3 DNA reads as TGTGCCAGCAGCTTCCCTTTGCGGGGGGTAGAAGAGCAGTTCTTC.